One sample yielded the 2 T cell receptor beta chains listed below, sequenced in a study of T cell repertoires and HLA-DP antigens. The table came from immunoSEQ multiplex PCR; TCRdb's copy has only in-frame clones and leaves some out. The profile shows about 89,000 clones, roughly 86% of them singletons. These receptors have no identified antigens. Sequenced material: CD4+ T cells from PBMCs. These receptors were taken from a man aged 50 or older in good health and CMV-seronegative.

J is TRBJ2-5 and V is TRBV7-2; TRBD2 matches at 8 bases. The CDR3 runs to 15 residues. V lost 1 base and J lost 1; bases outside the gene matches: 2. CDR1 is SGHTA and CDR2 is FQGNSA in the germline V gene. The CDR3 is CASSLVAGLQETQYF. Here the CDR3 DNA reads TGTGCCAGCAGCTTAGTAGCGGGACTCCAAGAGACCCAGTACTTC.

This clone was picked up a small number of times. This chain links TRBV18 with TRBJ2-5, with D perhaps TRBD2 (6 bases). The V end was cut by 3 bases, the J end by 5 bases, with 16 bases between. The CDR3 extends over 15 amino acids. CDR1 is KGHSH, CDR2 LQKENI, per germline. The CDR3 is CASSPTGRDFETQYF. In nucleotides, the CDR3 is TGTGCCAGCTCACCCACCGGCAGGGACTTCGAGACCCAGTACTTC.